A selection of T cell receptor beta chains follows, all from one sample in a study of cytomegalovirus exposure and HLA in healthy donors. Some clones are missing from TCRdb's copy, which holds only in-frame ones; the method was immunoSEQ multiplex PCR. The sample consists of more than 140,000 clones, about 80% of them appearing once. Material for sequencing was PBMCs. These receptors originate from a male donor in good health and CMV-seronegative. Both conserved end residues are part of each CDR3. A D gene is named only where the DNA matches it firmly. The size entry is marked missing in some rows and otherwise reads once, few, many or a size class.

size,J,D,V,DNA,CDR3
NA,TRBJ1-1,NA,TRBV30,TGTGCCTGGAGTACAGGGCCGAGAGCCACTGAAGCTTTCTTT,CAWSTGPRATEAFF
NA,TRBJ2-1,TRBD2,TRBV27,TGTGCCAGCCGTGACCCACCTAGCGGGCGGTTGAATGAGCAGTTCTTC,CASRDPPSGRLNEQFF
NA,TRBJ2-1,TRBD2,TRBV19,TGTGCCAGTAGTATAGTTAGCGGGAGGGCACGCAATGAGCAGTTCTTC,CASSIVSGRARNEQFF
few,TRBJ2-7,TRBD2,TRBV11-2,TGTGCCAGCAGCTTGGGGCGGGGGGACAACGAGCAGTACTTC,CASSLGRGDNEQYF
NA,TRBJ2-2,NA,TRBV5-6,TGTGCCAGCAGCTTGGTCCCACCCTTGACGGGGACCGGGGAGCTGTTTTTT,CASSLVPPLTGTGELFF
NA,TRBJ1-3,NA,TRBV7-8,TGTGCCAGCAGCTTAGTAGTCCCCGGAAACACCATATATTTT,CASSLVVPGNTIYF
NA,TRBJ2-7,NA,TRBV15,TGTGCCACCAGGGACAGGGCGGGAGATTTCTACGAGCAGTACTTC,CATRDRAGDFYEQYF
NA,TRBJ1-2,TRBD1,TRBV6-5,TGTGCCAGCGTCCAAGGACAGGGTGGTGGCTACACCTTC,CASVQGQGGGYTF
NA,TRBJ1-1,NA,TRBV28,TGTGCCAGCAAAATTAAGAACACTGAAGCTTTCTTT,CASKIKNTEAFF
NA,TRBJ2-5,TRBD1,TRBV9,TGTGTCAGCAGCCCCTTCAGGGGGAGAGAGACCCAGTACTTC,CVSSPFRGRETQYF
few,TRBJ2-1,TRBD2,TRBV6-1,TGTGCCAGCAGTGAACCCATAGCGGGAGGGAACAATGAGCAGTTCTTC,CASSEPIAGGNNEQFF
few,TRBJ2-5,TRBD2,TRBV5-4,TGTGCCAGCAGATACGGACTAGCGGATCCTCAAGAGACCCAGTACTTC,CASRYGLADPQETQYF
NA,TRBJ2-7,TRBD2,TRBV11-2,TGTGCCAGCAGCTATAGACTAGCGGGGGTCGGTTCCTACGAGCAGTACTTC,CASSYRLAGVGSYEQYF
NA,TRBJ2-2,NA,TRBV5-1,TGCGCCAGCAGCCCGCGGCAGGGGAAATCGGAGCTGTTTTTT,CASSPRQGKSELFF
NA,TRBJ1-2,NA,TRBV5-4,TGTGCCAGCAGCTTGGACTCTTATGGCTACACCTTC,CASSLDSYGYTF
NA,TRBJ1-1,NA,TRBV9,TGTGCCAGCAGCGTAGATACAGGGATGAACACTGAAGCTTTCTTT,CASSVDTGMNTEAFF
NA,TRBJ2-1,TRBD2,TRBV5-1,TGCGCCAGCAGCTCCGGGACTAGCGGGGGCGATGAGCAGTTCTTC,CASSSGTSGGDEQFF
NA,TRBJ1-5,TRBD1,TRBV11-2,TGTGCCAGCAGCACCGGGACAGTTAGCAATCAGCCCCAGCATTTT,CASSTGTVSNQPQHF
NA,TRBJ1-1,TRBD1,TRBV6-5,TGTGCCAGCAGAAGGGACAGGGTATATACTGAAGCTTTCTTT,CASRRDRVYTEAFF
NA,TRBJ2-7,NA,TRBV27,TGTGCCAGCAGCCGGGGATCTTTTTACGAGCAGTACTTC,CASSRGSFYEQYF
NA,TRBJ1-2,TRBD1,TRBV4-3,TGCGCCAGCAGCCCCGGGACAGGGGGCCCCGCTAACTATGGCTACACCTTC,CASSPGTGGPANYGYTF
NA,TRBJ1-2,NA,TRBV18,TGTGCCAGCTCACCACCGGCAGGGTATGGCTACACCTTC,CASSPPAGYGYTF
once,TRBJ2-7,NA,TRBV19,TGTGCCAGTAGTATAGCTTCGGCCTACGAGCAGTACTTC,CASSIASAYEQYF
NA,TRBJ2-1,TRBD2,TRBV18,TGTGCCAGCTCATCTATACCGGGACTAGTCGGGACTGAGCAGTTCTTC,CASSSIPGLVGTEQFF
NA,TRBJ2-5,NA,TRBV2,TGTGCCAGCAGTGAAGAGGGGATCACTGGAGAGACCCAGTACTTC,CASSEEGITGETQYF
NA,TRBJ2-5,NA,TRBV9,TGTGCCAGCAGCGGCGGACAGTCTAATAACCAAGAGACCCAGTACTTC,CASSGGQSNNQETQYF
NA,TRBJ2-7,NA,TRBV5-4,TGTGCCAGCAGCTTGGGTCAGAACTCCTACGAGCAGTACTTC,CASSLGQNSYEQYF
NA,TRBJ2-3,TRBD1,TRBV5-6,TGTGCCAGCAGGGCCGGGACAGGATTTAGCACAGATACGCAGTATTTT,CASRAGTGFSTDTQYF
NA,TRBJ2-6,NA,TRBV5-3,TGTGCACTAGGCAGGGGGGATAGCTCTGGGGCCAACGTCCTGACTTTC,CALGRGDSSGANVLTF
once,TRBJ1-5,NA,TRBV7-9,TGTTCCAGCAGCTTACAGGGTCCTGATCAGCCCCAGCATTTT,CSSSLQGPDQPQHF
NA,TRBJ2-7,TRBD1,TRBV7-2,TGTGCCAGTTTACCGACAGGGGGCTCCTACGAGCAGTACTTC,CASLPTGGSYEQYF
NA,TRBJ1-1,TRBD1,TRBV11-3,TGTGCCAGCAGCCCAGGGACAGGGAAGCGCCTCATGAACACTGAAGCTTTCTTT,CASSPGTGKRLMNTEAFF
NA,TRBJ1-1,NA,TRBV2,TGTGCCAGCAGTGTATCCTCTGAAGCTTTCTTT,CASSVSSEAFF
NA,TRBJ2-1,TRBD1,TRBV7-9,TGTGCCAGCACCCGGGACAGGGGGATCAATGAGCAGTTCTTC,CASTRDRGINEQFF
NA,TRBJ1-1,TRBD1,TRBV19,TGTGCCAGTAGTGGACCGGGACAGGGTTCACCTGAAGCTTTCTTT,CASSGPGQGSPEAFF
NA,TRBJ1-5,NA,TRBV9,TGTGCCAGCAGCGTAGACCCACTCCGACAGCCCCAGCATTTT,CASSVDPLRQPQHF
few,TRBJ1-2,NA,TRBV7-8,TGTGCCAGCAGCTGGATCGGAGAGGCGTATTATGGCTACACCTTC,CASSWIGEAYYGYTF
NA,TRBJ2-7,NA,TRBV18,TGTGCCAGCTCACCACGGCAGGACTACGAGCAGTACTTC,CASSPRQDYEQYF
once,TRBJ2-5,TRBD2,TRBV6-6,TGTGCCAGCAGTCATATAGCGGGGGCCTTGGAAGGGACCCAGTACTTC,CASSHIAGALEGTQYF
NA,TRBJ1-6,NA,TRBV6-5,TGTGCCAGCAGTTACTTGGGGGGAAAGAATTCACCCCTCCACTTT,CASSYLGGKNSPLHF
NA,TRBJ2-7,TRBD1,TRBV12-5,TGTGCTAGTGGTTTGGACAGGGGCTACGAGCAGTACTTC,CASGLDRGYEQYF
NA,TRBJ2-7,NA,TRBV6-5,TGTGCCAGCACCATGACAGGTAGCTACGAGCAGTACTTC,CASTMTGSYEQYF
NA,TRBJ2-3,TRBD2,TRBV25-1,TGTGCCAGCAGACTAGCGGGAACCACAGATACGCAGTATTTT,CASRLAGTTDTQYF
NA,TRBJ1-1,NA,TRBV21-1,TGTGCCAGCAGGCAAGTGGAGGGCGCTGAAGCTTTCTTT,CASRQVEGAEAFF
few,TRBJ2-1,NA,TRBV7-9,TGTGCCAGCAGTCCTATGAGGGGGGGAAACTCCTACAATGAGCAGTTCTTC,CASSPMRGGNSYNEQFF
NA,TRBJ2-5,TRBD1,TRBV11-3,TGTGCCAGCAGGAGACGGGGACAGGCCCCAGGGGAGACCCAGTACTTC,CASRRRGQAPGETQYF
NA,TRBJ2-3,TRBD2,TRBV7-3,TGTGCCAGCAGCTTCTGGACTAGCGGACCGACAGATACGCAGTATTTT,CASSFWTSGPTDTQYF
NA,TRBJ2-3,TRBD1,TRBV2,TGTGCCAGCAGTGACCCTCGACATGACAGGGGCCCCGCGGGTACGCAGTATTTT,CASSDPRHDRGPAGTQYF
NA,TRBJ2-5,NA,TRBV5-1,TGCGCCAGCAGCGCCGGACTACAAGAGACCCAGTACTTC,CASSAGLQETQYF
NA,TRBJ1-2,NA,TRBV5-4,TGTGCCAGCAGCTTGTACCGCGCAGCGGCTGGCTACACCTTC,CASSLYRAAAGYTF
NA,TRBJ2-5,TRBD1,TRBV7-2,TGTGCCAGCAGCTTATCCCTCAGGGGGCGCTGGGAGACCCAGTACTTC,CASSLSLRGRWETQYF
NA,TRBJ2-1,TRBD2,TRBV9,TGTGCCAGCAGCGTAGGAATAGAGGGACTAGGAGTATTGAGTGAGCAGTTCTTC,CASSVGIEGLGVLSEQFF
NA,TRBJ2-7,TRBD1,TRBV12-5,TGTGCTAGTGGTCCGTACAGGGGCTACGAGCAGTACTTC,CASGPYRGYEQYF
NA,TRBJ2-7,NA,TRBV27,TGTGCCAGCAGTTCCTCTGTAGGGGGAACCTACGAGCAGTACTTC,CASSSSVGGTYEQYF
once,TRBJ2-1,NA,TRBV7-9,TGTGCCAGCAGCCCCACGAACGCGCCGGATGAGCAGTTCTTC,CASSPTNAPDEQFF
NA,TRBJ2-3,TRBD1,TRBV7-2,TGTGCCAGCAGCTCGGGACAGGGAGCAGGAGATACGCAGTATTTT,CASSSGQGAGDTQYF
NA,TRBJ1-5,TRBD1,TRBV30,TGTGCCTGGAGTGCGACAGGGGGGGATCAGCCCCAGCATTTT,CAWSATGGDQPQHF
NA,TRBJ2-2,TRBD2,TRBV9,TGTGCCAGCAGCCCCAAGGTAGCGGGAGTGCTTAACGGGGAGCTGTTTTTT,CASSPKVAGVLNGELFF